The rows below give T cell receptor beta chains drawn from one sample of a study of post-analysis software for immune sequencing data. Each CDR3 protein gets one entry after TCRdb re-called the PCR reads with MiXCR. Of a few hundred thousand distinct CDR3 sequences listed, approximately 46% were seen once; the top ten hold 9.5% to 13%. The sequencing input was blood. All receptors derive from a girl between 10 and 17 years old with multiple sclerosis. Both conserved end residues are part of each CDR3. The order of the fields is D gene, clone size, J gene, V gene, CDR3 DNA, CDR3 protein. A D gene is named only where the DNA matches it firmly. Some rows mark clone size as missing; the rest say once, few, many or name a class of expanded clone.

>.|.|TRBJ2-1|TRBV25-1
TGTGCCAGCAGTGTCAGGGACTCCTACAATGAGCAGTTCTTC
CASSVRDSYNEQFF
>TRBD1|few|TRBJ2-7|TRBV7-2
TGTGCCAGCAGCGAGACCGACAGGGGGGGTATTGAGTACTTC
CASSETDRGGIEYF
>.|.|TRBJ2-5|TRBV24-1
TGTGCCACCAGTGATAGAGACGGAGAGCAGTACTTC
CATSDRDGEQYF
>.|.|TRBJ2-5|TRBV6-5
TGTGCCAGCAGTCGATTGAATGACCAGTACTTC
CASSRLNDQYF
>.|.|TRBJ2-2|TRBV11-2
TGTGCCAGCAGCTTTTCGGGCGAGACGAACGCCGGGGAGCTGTTTTTT
CASSFSGETNAGELFF
>.|few|TRBJ1-2|TRBV14
TGTGCCAGCAGCCCAGACCCGGGGATCCCTAACTATGGCTACACCTTC
CASSPDPGIPNYGYTF
>TRBD2|.|TRBJ2-5|TRBV25-1
TGTGCCAGCACCCCAGGGGAGACTAGCGTTGGAGAGACCCAGTACTTC
CASTPGETSVGETQYF
>TRBD1|.|TRBJ2-7|TRBV20-1
TGCAGTGCTAGAAAAAACCGGGACAGGGACTACGAGCAGTACTTC
CSARKNRDRDYEQYF
>.|.|TRBJ2-7|TRBV5-6
TGTGCCAGCAGCTTGTTGGACGACTACGAGCAGTACTTC
CASSLLDDYEQYF
>TRBD2|.|TRBJ2-1|TRBV7-2
TGTGCCAGCAGCTTAGTTCGGCTAGCGGGTAATGAGCAGTTCTTC
CASSLVRLAGNEQFF
>.|.|TRBJ2-7|TRBV2
TGTGCCAGCAGGGCTACAGCTTACGAGCAGTACTTC
CASRATAYEQYF
>TRBD2|.|TRBJ2-5|TRBV11-2
TGTGCCAGCAGCATGGGGGGGGTGGGGGAGACCCAGTACTTC
CASSMGGVGETQYF
>.|few|TRBJ2-1|TRBV7-3
TGTGCCAGCAGCTTAGGTGGTGGAAGGAAGCAGTTCTTC
CASSLGGGRKQFF
>TRBD2|once|TRBJ2-5|TRBV5-1
TGCGCCAGCAGTTTGGGTAATAGCGGGAGAATGATGCGCGATACCCAGTACTTC
CASSLGNSGRMMRDTQYF
>TRBD1|.|TRBJ1-1|TRBV3-1
TGTGCCAGCAGCCCTACGTTGGGACAGGCCATGAACACTGAAGCTTTCTTT
CASSPTLGQAMNTEAFF
>.|.|TRBJ1-2|TRBV5-1
TGCGCCAGCAGCTTGGAGCAGAACTATGGCTACACCTTC
CASSLEQNYGYTF
>.|many|TRBJ2-5|TRBV29-1
TGCAGCGTCACGACGGCTTACCTGCAAGAGACCCAGTACTTC
CSVTTAYLQETQYF
>.|.|TRBJ1-1|TRBV4-1
TGCGCCAGCAGCCAAGTTGTCCCAGCTTCGATCATGAACACTGAAGCTTTCTTT
CASSQVVPASIMNTEAFF
>TRBD1|.|TRBJ2-7|TRBV6-5
TGTGCCAGCAGCTCAGACAGGGGAGTCTACGAGCAGTACTTC
CASSSDRGVYEQYF
>TRBD1|.|TRBJ1-2|TRBV29-1
TGCAGCGTTGGGAGTACGGACAGGGGCCTCACCTTC
CSVGSTDRGLTF
>.|few|TRBJ2-1|TRBV28
TGTGCCAGCAGTTGGGAAGGTGGCGGCAATGAGCAGTTCTTC
CASSWEGGGNEQFF
>.|few|TRBJ1-6|TRBV12-3/TRBV12-4
TGTGCCAGCAGTCCTGGCGGTTCACCCCTCCACTTT
CASSPGGSPLHF
>.|.|TRBJ1-4|TRBV25-1
TGTGCCAGCAGTGTTCCGGGTAATGAAAAACTGTTTTTT
CASSVPGNEKLFF
>TRBD1|few|TRBJ2-7|TRBV5-1
TGCGCCAGCAGCCACGGGACAGGGAAAAACATCCCTACGAACGAGCAGTACTTC
CASSHGTGKNIPTNEQYF
>TRBD2|.|TRBJ2-7|TRBV12-3/TRBV12-4
TGTGCCAGCAGTTTAAGGCGGGAGTGTGACGAGCAGTACTTC
CASSLRRECDEQYF
>TRBD2|.|TRBJ2-3|TRBV4-3
TGCGCCAGCAGCCCCCGGACTAGCGGGAGGGCCGGCACAGATACGCAGTATTTT
CASSPRTSGRAGTDTQYF
>TRBD2|.|TRBJ2-4|TRBV5-1
TGCGCCAGCAGCCGTACTAGCGGAGCAGGCAAAAACATTCAGTACTTC
CASSRTSGAGKNIQYF
>TRBD2|.|TRBJ2-3|TRBV6-1
TGTGCCAGCAGCGGGACTAGCGGGAGCGATACGCAGTATTTT
CASSGTSGSDTQYF
>TRBD1|few|TRBJ2-4|TRBV4-1
TGCGCCAGCAGCCAAGAATTAGAGTACAGGGGAATTGAGGCCAAAAACATTCAGTACTTC
CASSQELEYRGIEAKNIQYF
>.|.|TRBJ2-1|TRBV4-1
TGCGCCAGCAGCCAACGGGCCCCCCACTACAATGAGCAGTTCTTC
CASSQRAPHYNEQFF
>TRBD2|few|TRBJ2-7|TRBV20-1
TGCAGTGCGCTACTAGCGGGAGTTCCCTACGAGCAGTACTTC
CSALLAGVPYEQYF
>TRBD1|.|TRBJ1-1|TRBV25-1
TGTGCCAGCAGTCGCGGACAGGATGGGAGCACTGAAGCTTTCTTT
CASSRGQDGSTEAFF
>TRBD2|.|TRBJ2-7|TRBV28
TGTGCCAGCAGTTCCGACACTAGCGGGAGAGGCGAGCAGTACTTC
CASSSDTSGRGEQYF
>.|few|TRBJ1-5|TRBV4-3
TGCGCCAGCAGTCAAGAGCGATCTGGCTACAATCAGCCCCAGCATTTT
CASSQERSGYNQPQHF
>TRBD2|many|TRBJ2-5|TRBV7-2
TGTGCCAGCAGCTTAGCCCTGGGACTACAAGAGACCCAGTACTTC
CASSLALGLQETQYF
>.|few|TRBJ2-1|TRBV6-2/TRBV6-3
TGTGCCAGCAGTCTACCAGGGGGGGCGTACAATGAGCAGTTCTTC
CASSLPGGAYNEQFF
>.|many|TRBJ2-5|TRBV5-5
TGTGCCAGCAGCTTGGGCAGTATTGAGGAGACCCAGTACTTC
CASSLGSIEETQYF
>TRBD2|few|TRBJ2-7|TRBV7-2
TGTGCCAGCAGCCCCGGGACTAGCGGGGGTCTCTACGAGCAGTACTTC
CASSPGTSGGLYEQYF
>TRBD1|once|TRBJ1-2|TRBV5-6
TGTGCCAGCAGGCCACAGGGGCGAGACTATGGCTACACCTTC
CASRPQGRDYGYTF
>.|.|TRBJ1-1|TRBV7-8
TGTGCCAGCAGCTTAGCGGAGGAGCCCAAGGGGAACACTGAAGCTTTCTTT
CASSLAEEPKGNTEAFF
>TRBD2|.|TRBJ2-7|TRBV7-9
TGTGCCAGCAGCTTAGTGGGACTAGCGGGAGGCGAGCAGTACTTC
CASSLVGLAGGEQYF
>.|many|TRBJ2-7|TRBV3-1
TGTGCCAGCAGCCAAGATCAGAACAGCTACGAGCAGTACTTC
CASSQDQNSYEQYF
>.|.|TRBJ1-2|TRBV4-1
TGCGCCAGCAGCCAAGAGTACAGGACCCGTGTACCTTATGGCTACACCTTC
CASSQEYRTRVPYGYTF
>.|.|TRBJ2-1|TRBV4-2
TGTGCCAGCAGCCAAGAAGGTGGCAGGGGCACATACAATGAGCAGTTCTTC
CASSQEGGRGTYNEQFF
>.|few|TRBJ2-7|TRBV20-1
TGCAGTGCTTGGGACGGATCGGGCGAGCAGTACTTC
CSAWDGSGEQYF
>.|.|TRBJ2-3|TRBV28
TGTGCCAGCAGCCTACCCCCGTGGCGCCAGGTCGATACGCAGTATTTT
CASSLPPWRQVDTQYF
>TRBD2|few|TRBJ2-1|TRBV10-3
TGTGCCATCAGTGGGGGGGGGAGGGGTGCCTACAATGAGCAGTTCTTC
CAISGGGRGAYNEQFF
>.|.|TRBJ2-4|TRBV29-1
TGCAGCGTTGTAGGACTGGCCAAAAACATTCAGTACTTC
CSVVGLAKNIQYF
>TRBD2|.|TRBJ2-5|TRBV12-5
TGTGCTAGTGCCCTCACTAGCGAGCGACAAGAGACCCAGTACTTC
CASALTSERQETQYF
>TRBD2|.|TRBJ2-5|TRBV7-9
TGTGCCAGCAGCTTAGCCTCTTGGGCTAGCGGGAAGCAGACCCAGTACTTC
CASSLASWASGKQTQYF
>.|.|TRBJ1-4|TRBV7-9
TGTGCCAGCAGCTTAACGGATACTAATGAAAAACTGTTTTTT
CASSLTDTNEKLFF
>.|few|TRBJ2-3|TRBV29-1
TGCAGCGTTGAAGATATCGAGACGCAGTATTTT
CSVEDIETQYF